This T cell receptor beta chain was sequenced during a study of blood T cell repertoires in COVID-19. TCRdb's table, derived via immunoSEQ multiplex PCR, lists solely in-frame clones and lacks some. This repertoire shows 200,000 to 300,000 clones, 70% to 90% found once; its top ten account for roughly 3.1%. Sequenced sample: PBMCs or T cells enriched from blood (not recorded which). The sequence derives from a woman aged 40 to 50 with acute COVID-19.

The DNA for the CDR3 is TGTGCCAGCAGTACCTACAGGGGCGGAGAGACCCAGTACTTC. It yields the protein CASSTYRGGETQYF. The rearrangement joins TRBV6-5 to TRBJ2-5; 7 bases fit TRBD1. Unmatched junction bases numbered 7, after V lost 5 bases and J lost 4 bases. Germline V gives CDR1 MNHEY, CDR2 SVGAGI. This CDR3 spans 14 amino acids.